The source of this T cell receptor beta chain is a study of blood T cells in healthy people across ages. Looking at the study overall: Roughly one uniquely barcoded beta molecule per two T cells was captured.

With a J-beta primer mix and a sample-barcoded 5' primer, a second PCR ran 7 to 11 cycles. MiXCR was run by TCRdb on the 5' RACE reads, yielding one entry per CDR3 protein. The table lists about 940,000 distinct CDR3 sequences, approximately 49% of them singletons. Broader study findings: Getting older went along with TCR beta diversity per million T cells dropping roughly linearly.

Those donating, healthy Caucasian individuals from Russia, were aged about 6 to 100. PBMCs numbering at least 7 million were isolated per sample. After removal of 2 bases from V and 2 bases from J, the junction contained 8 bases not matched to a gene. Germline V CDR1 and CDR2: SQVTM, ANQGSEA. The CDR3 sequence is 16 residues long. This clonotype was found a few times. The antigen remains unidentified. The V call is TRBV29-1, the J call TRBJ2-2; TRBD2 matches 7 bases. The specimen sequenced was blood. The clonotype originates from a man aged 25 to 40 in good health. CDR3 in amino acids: CSVETPTAGNTGELFF. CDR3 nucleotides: TGCAGCGTTGAAACACCGACAGCGGGAAACACCGGGGAGCTGTTTTTT.